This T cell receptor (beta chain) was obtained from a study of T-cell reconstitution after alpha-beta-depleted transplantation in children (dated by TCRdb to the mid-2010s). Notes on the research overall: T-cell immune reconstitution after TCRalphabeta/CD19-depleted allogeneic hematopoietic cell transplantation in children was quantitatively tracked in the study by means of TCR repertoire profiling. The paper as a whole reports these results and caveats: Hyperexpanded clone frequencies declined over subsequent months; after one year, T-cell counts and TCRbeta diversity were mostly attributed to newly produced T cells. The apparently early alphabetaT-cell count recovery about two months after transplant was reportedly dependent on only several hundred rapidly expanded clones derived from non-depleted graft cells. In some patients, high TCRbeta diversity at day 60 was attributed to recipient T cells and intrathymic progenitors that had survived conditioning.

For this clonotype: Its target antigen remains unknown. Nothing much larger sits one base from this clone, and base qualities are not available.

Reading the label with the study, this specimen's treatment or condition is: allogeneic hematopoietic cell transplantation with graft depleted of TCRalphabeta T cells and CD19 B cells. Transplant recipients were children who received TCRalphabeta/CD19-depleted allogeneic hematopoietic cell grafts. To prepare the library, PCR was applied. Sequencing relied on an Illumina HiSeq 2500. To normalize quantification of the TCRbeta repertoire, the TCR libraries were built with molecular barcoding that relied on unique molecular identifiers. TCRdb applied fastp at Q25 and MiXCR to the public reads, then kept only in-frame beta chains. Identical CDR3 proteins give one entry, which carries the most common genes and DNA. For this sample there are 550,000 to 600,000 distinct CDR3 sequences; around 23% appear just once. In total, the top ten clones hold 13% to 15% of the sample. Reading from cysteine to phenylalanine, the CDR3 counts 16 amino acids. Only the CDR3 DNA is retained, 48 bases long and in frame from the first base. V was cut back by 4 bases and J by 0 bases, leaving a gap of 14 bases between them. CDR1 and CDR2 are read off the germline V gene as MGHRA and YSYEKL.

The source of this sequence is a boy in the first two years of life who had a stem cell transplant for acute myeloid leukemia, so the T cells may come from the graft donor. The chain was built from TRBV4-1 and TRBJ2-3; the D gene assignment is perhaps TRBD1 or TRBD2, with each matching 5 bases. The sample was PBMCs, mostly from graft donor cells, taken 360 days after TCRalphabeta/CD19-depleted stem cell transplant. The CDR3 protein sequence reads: CASSLRDQYSTDTQYF. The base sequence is TGCGCCAGCAGCCTCCGGGACCAGTATAGCACAGATACGCAGTATTTT.